This record concerns one TCR beta chain sequence. The antigen remains undetermined. This CDR3 region has 16 residues. The V gene end was trimmed by 7 bases and the J gene end by 11 bases; junction bases not matched to a gene: 17. Germline V gene sequence: CDR1 LGHNA, CDR2 YNFKEQ. Two rounds of multiplex PCR amplified TCR beta CDR3 from genomic DNA. Primers specific to each TRBV and TRBJ gene drove first-round PCR. TCRdb processed the multiplex PCR reads anew with MiXCR; each CDR3 protein has one entry. The data show approximately 28,000 distinct CDR3 sequences, over 40% seen once. This sample was taken from a study of prognosis after radiotherapy for stage I lung cancer. Overall study findings and caveats: Following stereotactic body radiation therapy, unique TCR clone counts fell, with a median of approximately 9,600 versus 7,200.

The sample consisted of PBMCs, taken before or after stereotactic body radiation therapy (not recorded which). The chain is built from TRBV4-2 and TRBJ2-1; TRBD2 aligns across 10 bases. This receptor was obtained from a donor aged 50 or older with non-small cell lung cancer. The CDR3: CASTREASGSISKQFF. CDR3 sequence (DNA): TGTGCCAGCACCCGAGAGGCTAGCGGGAGTATCAGTAAGCAGTTCTTC.